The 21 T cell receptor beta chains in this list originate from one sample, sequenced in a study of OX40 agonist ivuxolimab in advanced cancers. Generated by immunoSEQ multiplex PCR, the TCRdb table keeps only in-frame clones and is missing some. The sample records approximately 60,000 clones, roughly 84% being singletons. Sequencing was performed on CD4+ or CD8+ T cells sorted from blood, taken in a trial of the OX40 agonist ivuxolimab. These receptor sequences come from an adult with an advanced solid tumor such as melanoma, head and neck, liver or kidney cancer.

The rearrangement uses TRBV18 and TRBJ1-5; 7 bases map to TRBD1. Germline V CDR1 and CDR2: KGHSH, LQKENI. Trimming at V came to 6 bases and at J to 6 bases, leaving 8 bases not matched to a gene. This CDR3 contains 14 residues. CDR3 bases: TGTGCCAGCTCGCCGGGACAGCCTGTTCAGCCCCAGCATTTT. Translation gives CASSPGQPVQPQHF.

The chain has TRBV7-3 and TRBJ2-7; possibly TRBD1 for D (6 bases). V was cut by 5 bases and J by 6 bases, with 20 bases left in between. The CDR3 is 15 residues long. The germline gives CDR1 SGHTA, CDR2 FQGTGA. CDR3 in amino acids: CASSQDRTVSTEQYF. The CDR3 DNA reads TGTGCCAGCAGCCAGGATCGGACAGTTTCCACCGAGCAGTACTTC.

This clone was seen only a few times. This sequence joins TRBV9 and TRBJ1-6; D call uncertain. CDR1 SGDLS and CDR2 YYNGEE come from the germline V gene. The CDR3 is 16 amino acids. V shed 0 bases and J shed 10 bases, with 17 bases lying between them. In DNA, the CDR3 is TGTGCCAGCAGCGTAGCTACGGACGGGGTCCCGTCACCCCTCCACTTT. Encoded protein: CASSVATDGVPSPLHF.

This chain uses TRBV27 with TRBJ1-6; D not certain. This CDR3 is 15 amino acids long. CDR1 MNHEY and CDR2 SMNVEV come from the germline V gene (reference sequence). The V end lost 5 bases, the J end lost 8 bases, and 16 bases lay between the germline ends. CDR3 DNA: TGTGCCAGCAGTCGTCCCAAGGGAGTCGATTCACCCCTCCACTTT. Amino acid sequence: CASSRPKGVDSPLHF.

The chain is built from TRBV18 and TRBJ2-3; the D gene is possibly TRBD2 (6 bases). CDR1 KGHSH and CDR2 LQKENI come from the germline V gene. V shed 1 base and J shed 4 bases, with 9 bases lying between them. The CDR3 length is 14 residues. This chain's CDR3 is CASSPRRAPDTQYF. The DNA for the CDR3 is TGTGCCAGCTCACCACGGAGGGCCCCAGATACGCAGTATTTT. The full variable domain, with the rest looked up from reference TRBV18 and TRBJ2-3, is NAGVMQNPRHLVRRRGQEARLRCSPMKGHSHVYWYRQLPEEGLKFMVYLQKENIIDESGMPKERFSAEFPKEGPSILRIQQVVRGDSAAYFCASSPRRAPDTQYFGPGTRLTVL.

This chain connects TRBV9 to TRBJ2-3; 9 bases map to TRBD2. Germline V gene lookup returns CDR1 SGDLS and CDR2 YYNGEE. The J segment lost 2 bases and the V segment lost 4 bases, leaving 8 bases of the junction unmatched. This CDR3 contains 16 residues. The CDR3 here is CASSPPAGGFTDTQYF. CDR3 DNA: TGTGCCAGCAGCCCCCCGGCGGGGGGGTTCACAGATACGCAGTATTTT.

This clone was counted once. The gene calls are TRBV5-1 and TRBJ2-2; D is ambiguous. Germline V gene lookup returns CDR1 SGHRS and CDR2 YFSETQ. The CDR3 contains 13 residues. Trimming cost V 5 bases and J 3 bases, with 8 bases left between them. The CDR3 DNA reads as TGCGCCAGCAGGGTTAGGGACACCGGGGAGCTGTTTTTT. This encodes CASRVRDTGELFF.

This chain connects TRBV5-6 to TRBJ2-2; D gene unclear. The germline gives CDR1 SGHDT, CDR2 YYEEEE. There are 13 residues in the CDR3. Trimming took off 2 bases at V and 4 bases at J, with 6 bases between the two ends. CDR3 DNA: TGTGCCAGCAGCTTCTCAGGCACCGGGGAGCTGTTTTTT. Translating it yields CASSFSGTGELFF.

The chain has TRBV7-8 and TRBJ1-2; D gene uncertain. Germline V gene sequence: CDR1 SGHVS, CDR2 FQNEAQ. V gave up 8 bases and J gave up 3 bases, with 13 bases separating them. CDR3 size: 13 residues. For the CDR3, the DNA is TGTGCCAGCGCGGTTAGGGCCGACTATGGCTACACCTTC. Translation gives CASAVRADYGYTF.

CDR3 sequence reads: CASSSDTRTSGGGRFF. CDR3 DNA sequence: TGTGCCAGCAGCTCTGACACCCGGACTAGCGGGGGGGGTCGGTTCTTC. The chain uses TRBV7-2 and TRBJ2-1; 15 nucleotides line up with TRBD2. The CDR3 covers 16 residues. CDR1 and CDR2 (germline): SGHTA, FQGNSA. J lost 15 bases, V lost 4 bases, and 13 bases had no gene match.

The CDR3 protein is CASAAANEQFF. The CDR3 bases are TGCGCCAGCGCAGCCGCGAATGAGCAGTTCTTC. The chain combines TRBV5-1 with TRBJ2-1, with no clear D. Germline V gives CDR1 SGHRS, CDR2 YFSETQ. This CDR3 has 11 amino acids. Trimming shortened V by 7 bases and J by 7 bases, and 9 bases separated the two germline ends. The full variable domain, with the rest looked up from reference TRBV5-1 and TRBJ2-1, is KAGVTQTPRYLIKTRGQQVTLSCSPISGHRSVSWYQQTPGQGLQFLFEYFSETQRNKGNFPGRFSGRQFSNSRSEMNVSTLELGDSALYLCASAAANEQFFGPGTRLTVL.

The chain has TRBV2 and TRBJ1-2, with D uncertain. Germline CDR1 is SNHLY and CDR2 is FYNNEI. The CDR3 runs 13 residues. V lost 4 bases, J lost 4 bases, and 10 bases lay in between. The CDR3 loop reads CASSADPAYGYTF. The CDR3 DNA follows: TGTGCCAGCAGTGCAGACCCCGCCTATGGCTACACCTTC.

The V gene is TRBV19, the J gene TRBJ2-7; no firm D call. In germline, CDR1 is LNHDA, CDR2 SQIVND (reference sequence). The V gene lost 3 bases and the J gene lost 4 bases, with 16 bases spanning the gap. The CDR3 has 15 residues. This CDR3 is CASSIGRGPDYEQYF. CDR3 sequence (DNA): TGTGCCAGTAGTATTGGTCGCGGCCCGGATTACGAGCAGTACTTC.

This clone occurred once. CDR3: CAISVISGGSYEQYF. The CDR3 DNA is TGTGCCATCAGTGTGATTAGCGGGGGTTCCTACGAGCAGTACTTC. The genes are TRBV10-3 and TRBJ2-5, with 9 bases lining up with TRBD2. Matching the DNA end better, TRBJ2-7 makes the J call doubtful. CDR1 ENHRY and CDR2 SYGVKD come from the germline V gene. The CDR3 has 15 residues.

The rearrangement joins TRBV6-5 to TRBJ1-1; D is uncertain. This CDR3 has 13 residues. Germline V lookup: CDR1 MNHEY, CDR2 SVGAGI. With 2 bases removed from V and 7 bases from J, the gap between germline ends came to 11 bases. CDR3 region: CASSYRPADEAFF. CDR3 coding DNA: TGTGCCAGCAGTTACAGGCCAGCCGATGAAGCTTTCTTT.

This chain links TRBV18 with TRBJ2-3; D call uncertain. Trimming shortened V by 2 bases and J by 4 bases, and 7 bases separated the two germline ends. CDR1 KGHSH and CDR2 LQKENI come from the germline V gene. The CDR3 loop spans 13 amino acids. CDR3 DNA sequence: TGTGCCAGCTCACCAAGCCTAGCAGATACGCAGTATTTT. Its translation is CASSPSLADTQYF.

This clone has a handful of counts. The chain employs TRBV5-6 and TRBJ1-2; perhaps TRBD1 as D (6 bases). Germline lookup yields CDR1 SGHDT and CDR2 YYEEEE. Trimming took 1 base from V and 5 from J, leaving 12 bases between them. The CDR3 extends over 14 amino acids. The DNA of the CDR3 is TGTGCCAGCAGCTTGATGGGGGGCGGTTATGGCTACACCTTC. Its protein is CASSLMGGGYGYTF.

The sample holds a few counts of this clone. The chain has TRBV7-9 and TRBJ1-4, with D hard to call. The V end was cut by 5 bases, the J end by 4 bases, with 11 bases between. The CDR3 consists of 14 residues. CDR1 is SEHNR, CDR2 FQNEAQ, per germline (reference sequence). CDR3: CASSQDPINEKLFF. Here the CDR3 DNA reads TGTGCCAGCAGCCAGGACCCGATTAATGAAAAACTGTTTTTT.

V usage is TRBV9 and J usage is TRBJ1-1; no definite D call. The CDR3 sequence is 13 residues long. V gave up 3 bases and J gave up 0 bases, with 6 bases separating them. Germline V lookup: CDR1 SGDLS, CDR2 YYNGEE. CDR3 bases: TGTGCCAGCAGCGCCGAGCTGAACACTGAAGCTTTCTTT. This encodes CASSAELNTEAFF.

DNA for the CDR3: TGTGCCAGCAGCTTAGCGAGTAGCAATCAGCCCCAGCATTTT. Its translation: CASSLASSNQPQHF. The genes are TRBV7-8 and TRBJ1-5; D gene unclear. CDR1 and CDR2 from the germline V gene are SGHVS and FQNEAQ. The CDR3 consists of 14 residues. With 0 bases removed from V and 0 bases from J, the gap between germline ends came to 3 bases.

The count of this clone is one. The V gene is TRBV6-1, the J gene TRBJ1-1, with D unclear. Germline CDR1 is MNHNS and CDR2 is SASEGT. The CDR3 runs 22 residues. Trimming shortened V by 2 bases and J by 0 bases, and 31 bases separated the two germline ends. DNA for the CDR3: TGTGCCAGCAGTGAACGGTGGCGGGTAGGGAGGTTAGGAACAGCTTTGAACACTGAAGCTTTCTTT. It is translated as CASSERWRVGRLGTALNTEAFF.